This T cell receptor (beta chain) was sequenced during a study of CD8 T cells in ankylosing spondylitis. Findings of the study overall: It was reported that disease-linked clones were significantly enriched in matched ankylosing spondylitis synovial fluid. A number of the motif variants had already been described in reactive arthritis synovial fluid and blood. The study identified a TCR beta motif of several highly homologous variants that appeared characteristic of ankylosing spondylitis blood. CD8+ disease-linked clones were present at relatively low frequencies in blood.

5'-RACE, quantitative and with molecular barcodes, yielded the TCR beta libraries. Via MiXCR, TCRdb re-called the 5' RACE reads, giving one row per CDR3 protein. The sample yields roughly 670,000 distinct CDR3 sequences, about 20% seen once. This clonotype was detected a few times. Its antigen remains unidentified. CDR3 length: 16 residues. Germline V gives CDR1 MNHEY, CDR2 SVGAGI. V lost 0 bases, J lost 5 bases, and 16 bases lay in between. The receptor was derived from a male donor with ankylosing spondylitis. V gene TRBV6-5 combines with J gene TRBJ1-2; possible D gene TRBD1, 5 bases. Sequencing was performed on blood, either unsorted or a sorted T cell fraction (not recorded which). CDR3 sequence (DNA): TGTGCCAGCAGTTACTCTGCGGGCAGGGCGGGGTATGGCTACACCTTC. It specifies CASSYSAGRAGYGYTF.